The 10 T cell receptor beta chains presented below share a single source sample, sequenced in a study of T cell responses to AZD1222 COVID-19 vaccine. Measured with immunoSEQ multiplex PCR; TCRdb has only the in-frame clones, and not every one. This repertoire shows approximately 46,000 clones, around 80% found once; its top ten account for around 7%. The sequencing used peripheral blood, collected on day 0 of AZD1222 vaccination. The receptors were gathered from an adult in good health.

CDR3 bases: TGTGCCAGCAGTGCGTACGGGACAGGGGGGGGAAACACCATATATTTT. It yields the protein CASSAYGTGGGNTIYF. The V and J genes are TRBV28 and TRBJ1-3; TRBD1 matches at 11 bases. Germline loops: CDR1 MDHEN, CDR2 SYDVKM. This CDR3 is 16 amino acids long. With 5 bases clipped from V and 4 bases from J, the junction kept 7 bases outside the gene matches.

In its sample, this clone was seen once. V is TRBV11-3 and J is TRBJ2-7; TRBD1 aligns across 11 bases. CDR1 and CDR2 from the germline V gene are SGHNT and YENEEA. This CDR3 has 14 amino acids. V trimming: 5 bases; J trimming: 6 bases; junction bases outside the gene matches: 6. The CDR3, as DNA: TGTGCCAGCAGCACCCGGACAGGGGGCAGCGAGCAGTACGTC. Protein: CASSTRTGGSEQYV.

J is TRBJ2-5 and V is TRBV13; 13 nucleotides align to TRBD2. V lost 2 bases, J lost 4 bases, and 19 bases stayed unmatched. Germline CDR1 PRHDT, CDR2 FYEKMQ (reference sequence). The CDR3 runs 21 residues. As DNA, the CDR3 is TGTGCCAGCAGCTTAAAATCCCTCGGACTAGCGGGGGCAGGGGGGCGAGAGACCCAGTACTTC. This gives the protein CASSLKSLGLAGAGGRETQYF.

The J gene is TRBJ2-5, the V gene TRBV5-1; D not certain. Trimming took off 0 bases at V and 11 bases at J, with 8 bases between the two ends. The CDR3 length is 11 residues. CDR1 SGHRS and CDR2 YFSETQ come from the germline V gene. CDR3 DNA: TGCGCCAGCAGCTTGGATAGGGAACAGTACTTC. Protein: CASSLDREQYF.

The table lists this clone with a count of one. The CDR3 loop reads CASSLDTSGPEQFF. The CDR3 nucleotides are TGTGCCAGCAGTTTAGATACTTCGGGACCTGAGCAGTTCTTC. This chain uses TRBV27 with TRBJ2-1; the D call may be TRBD1 or TRBD2 (5 bases each). This CDR3 region has 14 residues. Germline CDR1 reads MNHEY; CDR2 reads SMNVEV (reference sequence). V lost 2 bases and J 9 bases, leaving 14 bases between the germline ends.

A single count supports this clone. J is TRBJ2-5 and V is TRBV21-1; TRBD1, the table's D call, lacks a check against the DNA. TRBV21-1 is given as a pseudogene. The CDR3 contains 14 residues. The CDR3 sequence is CASSPRTAQETQYF. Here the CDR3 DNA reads TGTGCCAGCAGCCCCCGGACAGCCCAAGAGACCCAGTACTTC.

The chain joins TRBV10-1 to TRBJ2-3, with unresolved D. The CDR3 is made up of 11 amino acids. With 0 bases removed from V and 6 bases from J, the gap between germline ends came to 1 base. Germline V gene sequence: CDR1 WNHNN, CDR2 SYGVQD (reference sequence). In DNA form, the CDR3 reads TGCGCCAGCAGTGAGTCCGATACGCAGTATTTT. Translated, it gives CASSESDTQYF.

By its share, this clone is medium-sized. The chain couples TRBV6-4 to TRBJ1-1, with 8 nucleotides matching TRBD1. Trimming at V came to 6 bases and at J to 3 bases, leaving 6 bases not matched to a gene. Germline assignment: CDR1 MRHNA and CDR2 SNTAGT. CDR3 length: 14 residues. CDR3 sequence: CASRGQGWDTEAFF. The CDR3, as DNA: TGTGCCAGCAGAGGACAGGGTTGGGACACTGAAGCTTTCTTT.

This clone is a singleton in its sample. The CDR3 DNA reads as TGTGCCAGCAGCCCGACGGCGGGGAGCACAGATACGCAGTATTTT. Its protein is CASSPTAGSTDTQYF. The chain uses TRBV7-2 and TRBJ2-3, with D possibly TRBD2 on 6 matching bases. The CDR3 contains 15 residues. The germline V gene has CDR1 SGHTA and CDR2 FQGNSA. The V gene lost 5 bases and the J gene lost 0 bases, with 12 bases spanning the gap.

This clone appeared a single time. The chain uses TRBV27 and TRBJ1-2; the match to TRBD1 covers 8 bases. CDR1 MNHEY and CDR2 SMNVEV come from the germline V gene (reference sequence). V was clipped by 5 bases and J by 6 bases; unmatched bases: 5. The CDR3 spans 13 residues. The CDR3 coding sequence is TGTGCCAGCAGTCTCCAGGGGGCGGATGGCTACACCTTC. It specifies CASSLQGADGYTF.